These 6 T cell receptor beta chains came from one sample sequenced in a study of cytomegalovirus exposure and HLA in healthy donors (dated by TCRdb to 2017 to 2019). The library was generated by the immunoSEQ multiplex PCR assay. A mixture of 60 forward primers for TCR Vbeta segments and 13 reverse primers for TCR Jbeta segments was used in the multiplex PCR. TCRdb obtained this table from immuneACCESS and retained in-frame rearrangements with V and J assigned. These tables miss some clones; where compared with another copy, unresolved V genes account for less than half of the shortfall, and the remainder is unexplained. The table for this sample lists 190,000 or so clones; roughly four fifths of them were counted only once. The ten biggest clones cover 1.6% of the sample. Sequenced input: PBMCs. The source is a man between 50 and 59 years old in good health and CMV-seronegative.

The rearrangement links TRBV30 to TRBJ2-5; TRBD2 matches at 12 bases. V was clipped by 0 bases and J by 5 bases; unmatched bases: 10. This CDR3 is 17 amino acids long. Per the germline V gene, CDR1 is GTSNPN and CDR2 is SVGIG (reference sequence). DNA of the CDR3: TGTGCCTGGAGTGTAGGACTAGCGGGACTAGGGGGGGAGACCCAGTACTTC. It is translated as CAWSVGLAGLGGETQYF.

The CDR3 bases are TGTGCCAGCGATAACAGGGGGTTTTACGAGCAGTACTTC. It specifies CASDNRGFYEQYF. The rearrangement uses TRBV27 and TRBJ2-5, with 8 bases lining up with TRBD1. TRBJ2-7 explains the end of the DNA better; the J call may be wrong. The CDR3 length is 13 residues. The germline CDR1 and CDR2 sequences are MNHEY and SMNVEV (reference sequence).

The chain uses TRBV10-3 and TRBJ2-7, with TRBD2 as a possible D gene (6 bases). Trimming shortened V by 10 bases and J by 0 bases, and 19 bases separated the two germline ends. The CDR3 spans 15 residues. Germline V gene lookup returns CDR1 ENHRY and CDR2 SYGVKD. In DNA form, the CDR3 reads TGTGCCACCGGGAGCGGCGGTCCCGCCTCCTACGAGCAGTACTTC. It is translated as CATGSGGPASYEQYF.

The chain carries TRBV9 and TRBJ2-3; perhaps TRBD2 as D (7 bases). CDR1 and CDR2 (germline): SGDLS, YYNGEE. V was shortened by 0 bases and J by 2 bases, with 19 bases between the two germline ends. CDR3 length: 18 residues. Written as DNA, the CDR3 is TGTGCCAGCAGCGTAGCTACGGGGGGCACAGGTTTCACAGATACGCAGTATTTT. Encoded protein: CASSVATGGTGFTDTQYF.

J is TRBJ2-3 and V is TRBV2, with 8 positions matching TRBD1. The CDR3 length is 16 residues. CDR1 and CDR2 from the germline V gene are SNHLY and FYNNEI. V dropped 5 bases and J dropped 0; count of bases not matched to a gene: 7. CDR3: CASSLLTGASTDTQYF. CDR3 coding DNA: TGTGCCAGCAGTCTGTTGACAGGGGCAAGCACAGATACGCAGTATTTT.

The chain links TRBV7-9 to TRBJ2-5, with 8 positions matching TRBD1. V was clipped by 6 bases and J by 9 bases; unmatched bases: 3. CDR1 and CDR2 (germline): SEHNR, FQNEAQ (reference sequence). The CDR3 runs 11 residues. The CDR3 coding sequence is TGTGCCAGCAGTAACAGGGGGGCCCAGTACTTC. It codes for CASSNRGAQYF. Supplemented by reference TRBV7-9 and TRBJ2-5, the full variable domain reads DTGVSQNPRHKITKRGQNVTFRCDPISEHNRLYWYRQTLGQGPEFLTYFQNEAQLEKSRLLSDRFSAERPKGSFSTLEIQRTEQGDSAMYLCASSNRGAQYFGPGTRLLVL.